This TCR beta chain was observed in a study of T-cell reconstitution after alpha-beta-depleted transplantation in children. Study-level results: Certain patients had high TCRbeta diversity at day 60, and it came from recipient T cells and thymic progenitors that survived. The main origin of T-cell counts and diversity one year after transplant was newly produced T cells. Several hundred expanded graft clones reportedly gave rise to the alpha-beta T cells present about two months after transplant.

V was trimmed by 5 bases and J by 4 bases, leaving 11 bases between them. CDR3 size: 12 residues. Per germline, CDR1 SQVTM and CDR2 ANQGSEA. Unique molecular identifiers were used in preparing the TCRbeta library. TCRdb redid the calling of the PCR reads with MiXCR, one entry per CDR3 protein. The table has about 510,000 distinct CDR3 sequences, about an eighth seen once. Turning to this clonotype: The antigen remains undetermined.

This clonotype was sampled from a female patient aged 2-15 years who had a stem cell transplant for aplastic anemia, so the T cells may come from the graft donor. The specimen was PBMCs, mostly from graft donor cells, collected 180 days after TCRalphabeta/CD19-depleted stem cell transplant. V usage is TRBV29-1 and J usage is TRBJ1-2, with D possibly TRBD1 on 6 matching bases. The CDR3 region has the DNA TGCAGCGTTAGGGGGAGAATCTATGGCTACACCTTC. This encodes CSVRGRIYGYTF. Based on the CDR3 plus reference TRBV29-1 and TRBJ1-2, the full variable domain is SAVISQKPSRDICQRGTSLTIQCQVDSQVTMMFWYRQQPGQSLTLIATANQGSEATYESGFVIDKFPISRPNLTFSTLTVSNMSPEDSSIYLCSVRGRIYGYTFGSGTRLTVV.